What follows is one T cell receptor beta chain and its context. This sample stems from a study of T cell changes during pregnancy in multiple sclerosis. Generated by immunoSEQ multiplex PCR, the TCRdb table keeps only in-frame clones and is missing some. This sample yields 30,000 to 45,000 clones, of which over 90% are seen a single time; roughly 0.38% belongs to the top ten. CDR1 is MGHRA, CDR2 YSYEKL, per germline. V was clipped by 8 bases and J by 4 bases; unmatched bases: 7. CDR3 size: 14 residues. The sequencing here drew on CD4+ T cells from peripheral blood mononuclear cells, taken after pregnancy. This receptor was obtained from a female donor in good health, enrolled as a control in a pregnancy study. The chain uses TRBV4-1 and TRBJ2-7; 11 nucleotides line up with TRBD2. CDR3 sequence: CASSGGLAEYEQYF. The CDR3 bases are TGCGCCAGCTCGGGGGGACTAGCGGAGTACGAGCAGTACTTC.